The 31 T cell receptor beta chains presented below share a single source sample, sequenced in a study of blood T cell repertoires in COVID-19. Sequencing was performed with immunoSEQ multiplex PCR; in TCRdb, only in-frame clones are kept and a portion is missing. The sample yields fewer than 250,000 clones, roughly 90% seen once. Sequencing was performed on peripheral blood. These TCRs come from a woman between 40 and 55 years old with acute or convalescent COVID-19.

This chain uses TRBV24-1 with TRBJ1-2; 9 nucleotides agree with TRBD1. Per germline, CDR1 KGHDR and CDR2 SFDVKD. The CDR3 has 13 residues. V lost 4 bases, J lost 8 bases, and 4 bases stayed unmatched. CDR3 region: CATSDGTGKGYTF. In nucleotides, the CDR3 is TGTGCCACCAGTGACGGGACAGGGAAGGGCTACACCTTC.

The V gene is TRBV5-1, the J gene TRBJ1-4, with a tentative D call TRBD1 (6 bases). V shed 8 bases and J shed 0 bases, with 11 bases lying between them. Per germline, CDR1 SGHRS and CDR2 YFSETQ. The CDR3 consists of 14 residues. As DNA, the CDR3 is TGCGCCAGTAGACAGGACGCAACTAATGAAAAACTGTTTTTT. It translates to CASRQDATNEKLFF.

The CDR3 loop reads CASSLEGGRWNTEAFF. In DNA, the CDR3 is TGTGCCAGCAGCTTGGAAGGGGGACGGTGGAACACTGAAGCTTTCTTT. V is TRBV5-5 and J is TRBJ1-1; D may be TRBD1 (6 bases). V gave up 0 bases and J gave up 1 base, with 13 bases separating them. The length of the CDR3 is 16 residues. Germline V gene data show CDR1 as SGHKS and CDR2 as YYEKEE (reference sequence).

The chain's CDR3 is CASSPWTGGTLEQFF. CDR3 DNA: TGTGCCAGCTCACCTTGGACAGGGGGGACTCTTGAGCAGTTCTTC. V and J are TRBV18 and TRBJ2-1; TRBD1 aligns across 10 bases. The CDR3 extends over 15 amino acids. Germline V gene lookup returns CDR1 KGHSH and CDR2 LQKENI. With V trimmed by 3 bases and J by 9 bases, 8 bases remained unmatched.

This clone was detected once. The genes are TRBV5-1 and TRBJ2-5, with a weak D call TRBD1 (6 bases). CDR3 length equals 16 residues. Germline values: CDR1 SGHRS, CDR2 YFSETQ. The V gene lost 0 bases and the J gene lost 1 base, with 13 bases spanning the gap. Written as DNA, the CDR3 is TGCGCCAGCAGCTTGGTAGGGGGTGGCCTCCAAGAGACCCAGTACTTC. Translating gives CASSLVGGGLQETQYF.

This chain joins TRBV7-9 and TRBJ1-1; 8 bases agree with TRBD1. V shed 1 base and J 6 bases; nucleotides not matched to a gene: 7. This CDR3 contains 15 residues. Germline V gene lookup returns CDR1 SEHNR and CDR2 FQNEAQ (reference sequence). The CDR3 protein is CASSLDGTGGAEAFF. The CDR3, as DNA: TGTGCCAGCAGCTTAGATGGGACAGGCGGGGCTGAAGCTTTCTTT. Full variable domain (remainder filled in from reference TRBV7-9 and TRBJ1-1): DTGVSQNPRHKITKRGQNVTFRCDPISEHNRLYWYRQTLGQGPEFLTYFQNEAQLEKSRLLSDRFSAERPKGSFSTLEIQRTEQGDSAMYLCASSLDGTGGAEAFFGQGTRLTVV.

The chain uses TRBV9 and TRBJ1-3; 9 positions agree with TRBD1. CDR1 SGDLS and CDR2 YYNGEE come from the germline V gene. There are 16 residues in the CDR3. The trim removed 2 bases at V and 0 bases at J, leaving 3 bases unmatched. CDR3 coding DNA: TGTGCCAGCAGCGTTTCGGACAGGGGCTCTGGAAACACCATATATTTT. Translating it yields CASSVSDRGSGNTIYF.

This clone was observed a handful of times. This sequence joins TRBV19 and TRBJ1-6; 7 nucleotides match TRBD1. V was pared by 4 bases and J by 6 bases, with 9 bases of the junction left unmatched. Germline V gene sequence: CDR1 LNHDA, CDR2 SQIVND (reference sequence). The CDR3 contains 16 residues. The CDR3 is CASSKSSTGTNSPLHF. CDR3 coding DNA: TGTGCCAGTAGTAAATCGTCGACAGGGACTAATTCACCCCTCCACTTT.

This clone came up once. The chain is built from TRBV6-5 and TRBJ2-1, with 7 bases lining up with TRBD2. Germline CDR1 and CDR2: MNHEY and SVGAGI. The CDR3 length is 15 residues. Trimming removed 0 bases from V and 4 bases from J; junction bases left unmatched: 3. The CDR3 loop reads CASSYSGGFYNEQFF. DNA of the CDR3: TGTGCCAGCAGTTACTCGGGGGGGTTTTACAATGAGCAGTTCTTC.

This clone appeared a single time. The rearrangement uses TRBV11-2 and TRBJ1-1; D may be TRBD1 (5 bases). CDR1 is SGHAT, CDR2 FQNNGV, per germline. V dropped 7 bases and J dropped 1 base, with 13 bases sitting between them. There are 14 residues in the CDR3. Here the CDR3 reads CASTPMQGNTEAFF. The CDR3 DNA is TGTGCCAGCACCCCTATGCAGGGGAACACTGAAGCTTTCTTT.

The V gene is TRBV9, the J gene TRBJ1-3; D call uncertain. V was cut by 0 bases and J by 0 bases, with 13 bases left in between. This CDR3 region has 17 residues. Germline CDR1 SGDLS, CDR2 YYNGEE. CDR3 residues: CASSVDPGGNSGNTIYF. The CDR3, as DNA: TGTGCCAGCAGCGTAGATCCAGGTGGAAACTCTGGAAACACCATATATTTT.

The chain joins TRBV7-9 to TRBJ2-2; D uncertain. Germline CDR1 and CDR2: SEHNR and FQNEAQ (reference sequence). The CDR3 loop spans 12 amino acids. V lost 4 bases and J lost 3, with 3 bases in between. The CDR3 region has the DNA TGTGCCAGCAGCTCCGACACCGGGGAGCTGTTTTTT. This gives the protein CASSSDTGELFF.

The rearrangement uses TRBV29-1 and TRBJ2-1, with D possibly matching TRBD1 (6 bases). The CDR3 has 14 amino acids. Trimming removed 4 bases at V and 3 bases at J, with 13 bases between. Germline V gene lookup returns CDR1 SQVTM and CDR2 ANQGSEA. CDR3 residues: CSVGGGRIYNEQFF. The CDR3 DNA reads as TGCAGCGTTGGAGGGGGACGGATCTACAATGAGCAGTTCTTC.

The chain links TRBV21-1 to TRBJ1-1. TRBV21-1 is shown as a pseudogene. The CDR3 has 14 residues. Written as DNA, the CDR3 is TGTGCCAGCATACTCGCTTTATTGAACGCTGAAGCTTTCTTT. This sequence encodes CASILALLNAEAFF.

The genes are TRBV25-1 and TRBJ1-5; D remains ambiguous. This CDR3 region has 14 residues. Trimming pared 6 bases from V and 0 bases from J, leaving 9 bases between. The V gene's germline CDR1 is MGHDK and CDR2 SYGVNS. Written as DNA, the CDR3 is TGTGCCAGCAGCTGGCAAAATAGCAATCAGCCCCAGCATTTT. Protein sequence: CASSWQNSNQPQHF.

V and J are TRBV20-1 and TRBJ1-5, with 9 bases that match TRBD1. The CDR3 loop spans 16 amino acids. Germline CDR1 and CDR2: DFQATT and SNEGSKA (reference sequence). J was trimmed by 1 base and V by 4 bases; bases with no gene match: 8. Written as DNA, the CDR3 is TGCAGTGCTAATGACCGGGACAGGGTAAGCAATCAGCCCCAGCATTTT. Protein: CSANDRDRVSNQPQHF.

Written as DNA, the CDR3 is TGTGCCAGCAGTTCCCCCTCGAAGGGGCACGAGCAGTACGTC. It translates to CASSSPSKGHEQYV. V and J are TRBV6-2 or TRBV6-3 and TRBJ2-7; D may be TRBD1 (5 bases). The germline CDR1 and CDR2 sequences are MNHEY and SVGEGT. This CDR3 has 14 amino acids. Between the trimmed V and J ends, which lost 4 bases and 5 bases, there was a span of 15 bases.

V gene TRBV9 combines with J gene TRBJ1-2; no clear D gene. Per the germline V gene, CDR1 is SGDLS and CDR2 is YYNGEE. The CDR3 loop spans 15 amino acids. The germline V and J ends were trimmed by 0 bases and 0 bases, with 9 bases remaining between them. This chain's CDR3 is CASSVGAIANYGYTF. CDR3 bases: TGTGCCAGCAGCGTAGGAGCAATAGCTAACTATGGCTACACCTTC.

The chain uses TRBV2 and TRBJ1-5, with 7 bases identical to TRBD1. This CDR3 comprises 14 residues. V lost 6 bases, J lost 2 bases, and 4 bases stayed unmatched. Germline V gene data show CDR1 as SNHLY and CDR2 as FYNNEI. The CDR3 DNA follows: TGTGCCAGCAGGGGACAGAGCGGCAATCAGCCCCAGCATTTT. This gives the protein CASRGQSGNQPQHF.

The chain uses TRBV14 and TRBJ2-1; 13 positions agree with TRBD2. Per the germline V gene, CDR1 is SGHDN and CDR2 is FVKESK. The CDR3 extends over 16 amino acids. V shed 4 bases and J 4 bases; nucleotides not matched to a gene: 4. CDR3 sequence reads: CASSPRTSGGYNEQFF. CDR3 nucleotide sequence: TGTGCCAGCAGCCCCCGGACTAGCGGGGGTTACAATGAGCAGTTCTTC.

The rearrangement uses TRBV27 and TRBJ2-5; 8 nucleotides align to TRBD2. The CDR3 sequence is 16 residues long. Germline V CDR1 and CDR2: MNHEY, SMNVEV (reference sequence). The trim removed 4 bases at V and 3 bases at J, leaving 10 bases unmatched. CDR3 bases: TGTGCCAGCAGTTACACATCTAGCGGGTTCAAAGAGACCCAGTACTTC. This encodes CASSYTSSGFKETQYF.

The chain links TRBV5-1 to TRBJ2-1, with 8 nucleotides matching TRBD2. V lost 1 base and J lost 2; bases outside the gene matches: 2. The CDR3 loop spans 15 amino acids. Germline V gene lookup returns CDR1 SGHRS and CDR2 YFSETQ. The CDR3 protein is CASSLSGGPYNEQFF. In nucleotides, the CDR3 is TGCGCCAGCAGCTTGAGCGGGGGTCCCTACAATGAGCAGTTCTTC.

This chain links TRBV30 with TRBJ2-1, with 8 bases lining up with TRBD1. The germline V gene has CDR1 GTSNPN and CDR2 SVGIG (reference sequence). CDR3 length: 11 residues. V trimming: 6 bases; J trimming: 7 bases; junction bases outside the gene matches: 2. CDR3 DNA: TGTGCCTGTCGGACAGGGAATGAGCAGTTCTTC. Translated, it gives CACRTGNEQFF.

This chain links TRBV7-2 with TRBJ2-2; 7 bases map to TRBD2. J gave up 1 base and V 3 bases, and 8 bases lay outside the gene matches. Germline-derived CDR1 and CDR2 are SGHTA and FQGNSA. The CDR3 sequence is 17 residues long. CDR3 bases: TGTGCCAGCAGCTTTCTCGCGACTAGCCAGAACACCGGGGAGCTGTTTTTT. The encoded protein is CASSFLATSQNTGELFF. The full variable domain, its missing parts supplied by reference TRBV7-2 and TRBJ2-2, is GAGVSQSPSNKVTEKGKDVELRCDPISGHTALYWYRQSLGQGLEFLIYFQGNSAPDKSGLPSDRFSAERTGGSVSTLTIQRTQQEDSAVYLCASSFLATSQNTGELFFGEGSRLTVL.

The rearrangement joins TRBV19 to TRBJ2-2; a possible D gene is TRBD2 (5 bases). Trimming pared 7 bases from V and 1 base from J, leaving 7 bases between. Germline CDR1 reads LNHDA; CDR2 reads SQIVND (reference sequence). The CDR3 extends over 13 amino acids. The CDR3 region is CASKRGNTGELFF. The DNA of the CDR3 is TGTGCCAGTAAACGGGGGAACACCGGGGAGCTGTTTTTT. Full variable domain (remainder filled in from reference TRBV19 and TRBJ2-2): DGGITQSPKYLFRKEGQNVTLSCEQNLNHDAMYWYRQDPGQGLRLIYYSQIVNDFQKGDIAEGYSVSREKKESFPLTVTSAQKNPTAFYLCASKRGNTGELFFGEGSRLTVL.

In nucleotides, the CDR3 is TGTGCCAGCAGCCGAACGACGGAGACAGATACGCAGTATTTT. Amino acids: CASSRTTETDTQYF. V is TRBV5-8 and J is TRBJ2-3; D call uncertain. V lost 4 bases and J lost 3, with 12 bases in between. CDR1 and CDR2 (germline): SGHTS, YDEGEE. The CDR3 length is 14 residues.

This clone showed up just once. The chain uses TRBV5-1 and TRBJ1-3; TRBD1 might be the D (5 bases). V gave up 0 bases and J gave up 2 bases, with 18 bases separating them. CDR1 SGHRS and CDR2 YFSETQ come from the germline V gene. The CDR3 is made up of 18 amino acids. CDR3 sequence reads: CASSLVPGSVLAGNTIYF. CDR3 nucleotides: TGCGCCAGCAGCTTGGTTCCAGGGTCGGTCCTGGCTGGAAACACCATATATTTT.

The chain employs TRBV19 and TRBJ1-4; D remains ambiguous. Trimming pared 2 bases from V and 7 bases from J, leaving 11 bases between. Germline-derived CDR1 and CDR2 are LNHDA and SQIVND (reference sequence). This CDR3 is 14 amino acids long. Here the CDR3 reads CASSIQVGGEKLFF. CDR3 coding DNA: TGTGCCAGTAGTATACAGGTTGGAGGTGAAAAACTGTTTTTT.

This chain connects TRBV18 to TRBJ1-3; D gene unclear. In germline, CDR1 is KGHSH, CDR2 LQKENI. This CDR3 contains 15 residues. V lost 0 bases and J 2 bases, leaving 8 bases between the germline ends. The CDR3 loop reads CASSPPGGPGNTIYF. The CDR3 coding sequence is TGTGCCAGCTCACCACCGGGAGGACCTGGAAACACCATATATTTT.

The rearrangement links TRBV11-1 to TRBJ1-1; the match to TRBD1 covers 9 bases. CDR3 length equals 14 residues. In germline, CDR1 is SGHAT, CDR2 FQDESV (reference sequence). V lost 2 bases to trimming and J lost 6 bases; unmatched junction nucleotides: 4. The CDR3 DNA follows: TGTGCCAGCAGCTTACGGACAGGGGTACCTGAAGCTTTCTTT. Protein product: CASSLRTGVPEAFF.

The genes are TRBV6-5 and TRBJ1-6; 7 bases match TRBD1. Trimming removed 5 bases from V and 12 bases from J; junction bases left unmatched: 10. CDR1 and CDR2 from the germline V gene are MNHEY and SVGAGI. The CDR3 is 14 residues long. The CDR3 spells CASSRGTEQEPLHF. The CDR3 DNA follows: TGTGCCAGCAGTAGGGGGACAGAACAGGAACCCCTCCACTTT.